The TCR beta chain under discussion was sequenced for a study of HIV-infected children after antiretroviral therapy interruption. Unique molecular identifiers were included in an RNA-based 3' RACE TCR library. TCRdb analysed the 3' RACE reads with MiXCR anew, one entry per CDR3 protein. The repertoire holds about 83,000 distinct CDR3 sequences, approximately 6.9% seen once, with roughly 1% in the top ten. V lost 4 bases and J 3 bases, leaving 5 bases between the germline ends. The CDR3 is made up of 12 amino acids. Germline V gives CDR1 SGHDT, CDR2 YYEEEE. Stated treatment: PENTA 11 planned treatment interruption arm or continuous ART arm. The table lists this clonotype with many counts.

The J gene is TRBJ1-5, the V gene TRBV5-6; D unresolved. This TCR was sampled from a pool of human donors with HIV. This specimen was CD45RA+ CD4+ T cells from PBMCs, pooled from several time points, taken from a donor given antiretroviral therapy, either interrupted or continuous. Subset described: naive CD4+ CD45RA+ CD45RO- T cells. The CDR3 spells CASSAVNQPQHF. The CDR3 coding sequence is TGTGCCAGCAGCGCAGTCAATCAGCCCCAGCATTTT.